The 30 T cell receptor beta chains presented below share a single source sample, sequenced in a study of T cell responses to AZD1222 COVID-19 vaccine. The protocol was immunoSEQ multiplex PCR, while the TCRdb copy is restricted to in-frame clones and leaves out a portion. The sample yields about 110,000 clones, 86% seen once. This sample comprised peripheral blood, obtained on day 0 of AZD1222 vaccination. The receptors originated from an adult in good health.

This rearrangement joins TRBV7-6 to TRBJ2-7; 10 positions match TRBD2. Germline trimming cut 4 bases from V and 1 base from J; bases unmatched to any gene: 7. Germline V gives CDR1 SGHVS, CDR2 FNYEAQ. The CDR3 consists of 16 residues. DNA for the CDR3: TGTGCCAGCAGCTCTAGGCCTAGCGGGGGTTCCTACGAGCAGTACTTC. It encodes CASSSRPSGGSYEQYF.

The chain recombines TRBV28 with TRBJ2-1; D remains ambiguous. There are 11 residues in the CDR3. Trimming cost V 3 bases and J 7 bases, with 4 bases left between them. Germline V CDR1 and CDR2: MDHEN, SYDVKM. The CDR3 region is CASSFLNEQFF. In nucleotides, the CDR3 is TGTGCCAGCAGTTTCTTAAATGAGCAGTTCTTC.

This clone has just a few counts. The CDR3 loop is CASTSPGQGSPSPLHF. CDR3 DNA: TGTGCCAGCACTTCACCGGGACAGGGGTCCCCTTCACCCCTCCACTTT. This chain links TRBV28 with TRBJ1-6; 10 bases fit TRBD1. This CDR3 comprises 16 residues. V was clipped by 7 bases and J by 9 bases; unmatched bases: 12. Looked up from germline, CDR1 is MDHEN and CDR2 is SYDVKM.

This chain uses TRBV9 with TRBJ1-2; tentatively, D is TRBD1 (5 bases). The CDR3 is 13 amino acids. V was pared by 0 bases and J by 4 bases, with 7 bases between. Germline V gene lookup returns CDR1 SGDLS and CDR2 YYNGEE. DNA of the CDR3: TGTGCCAGCAGCGTAGAGGGGAGCTATGGCTACACCTTC. It translates to CASSVEGSYGYTF.

The chain links TRBV5-8 to TRBJ1-1, with TRBD1 as a possible D gene (5 bases). The CDR3 contains 12 residues. V lost 4 bases and J 6 bases, leaving 10 bases between the germline ends. Germline CDR1 is SGHTS and CDR2 is YDEGEE. For the CDR3, the DNA is TGTGCCAGCAGCAATCGACAGCCTGAAGCTTTCTTT. Protein sequence: CASSNRQPEAFF.

The chain couples TRBV5-5 to TRBJ2-3, with 9 positions matching TRBD2. V shed 4 bases, J shed 1 base, and the junction held 7 bases outside the gene matches. Germline lookup yields CDR1 SGHKS and CDR2 YYEKEE (reference sequence). The length of the CDR3 is 16 residues. DNA of the CDR3: TGTGCCAGCAGCCGGAAGGCTAGCGGGGGCACAGATACGCAGTATTTT. Encoded protein: CASSRKASGGTDTQYF.

This clone appeared once. V and J are TRBV4-1 and TRBJ1-2, with 7 bases matching TRBD1. This CDR3 contains 17 residues. Trimming cost V 0 bases and J 7 bases; bases outside gene matches: 14. CDR1 MGHRA and CDR2 YSYEKL come from the germline V gene. In DNA form, the CDR3 reads TGCGCCAGCAGCCAAGACCCATCAGGGGGGAATAAACGTGGCTACACCTTC. Its translation is CASSQDPSGGNKRGYTF.

The V gene is TRBV27, the J gene TRBJ2-3, with 8 nucleotides matching TRBD1. In germline, CDR1 is MNHEY, CDR2 SMNVEV (reference sequence). Trimming cost V 6 bases and J 3 bases; bases outside gene matches: 8. The CDR3 length is 15 residues. The CDR3 sequence: CASSPTGERTDTQYF. CDR3 nucleotides: TGTGCCAGCAGCCCGACAGGGGAGAGGACAGATACGCAGTATTTT.

This chain joins TRBV5-5 and TRBJ1-5, with 11 bases lining up with TRBD1. V gave up 4 bases and J gave up 4 bases; unmatched junction bases: 4. This CDR3 has 15 residues. The germline gives CDR1 SGHKS, CDR2 YYEKEE (reference sequence). The CDR3 reads CASSPGTGGNQPQHF. CDR3 coding DNA: TGTGCCAGCAGCCCAGGGACAGGGGGTAATCAGCCCCAGCATTTT.

The V and J genes are TRBV19 and TRBJ2-1; TRBD2 might be the D (6 bases). Trimming pared 5 bases from V and 9 bases from J, leaving 23 bases between. There are 16 residues in the CDR3. The germline gives CDR1 LNHDA, CDR2 SQIVND (reference sequence). The CDR3 nucleotides read TGTGCCAGTAGTCCGTACACGGGGGTTGGGACGGGTGAGCAGTTCTTC. It codes for CASSPYTGVGTGEQFF.

The chain has TRBV18 and TRBJ2-2; D not certain. There are 13 residues in the CDR3. V was clipped by 0 bases and J by 1 base, with 0 bases between them. The germline gives CDR1 KGHSH, CDR2 LQKENI. CDR3 nucleotide sequence: TGTGCCAGCTCACCACCGAACACCGGGGAGCTGTTTTTT. Amino acids: CASSPPNTGELFF.

Here the CDR3 reads CVRSPKKNRVLDTGELFF. CDR3 sequence (DNA): TGTGTCAGAAGCCCAAAAAAAAACAGGGTACTCGACACCGGGGAGCTGTTTTTT. The chain is built from TRBV7-5 and TRBJ2-2; no DNA check was done on the table's D call, TRBD1. TRBV7-5 has pseudogene status. This CDR3 region has 18 residues.

This clone has a handful of counts. CDR3 sequence (DNA): TGTGCCAGCAGTGAAAAGGTGAGGTCAACGAGCAATCAGCCCCAGCATTTT. Translation: CASSEKVRSTSNQPQHF. The chain employs TRBV6-1 and TRBJ1-5; D uncertain. Germline V gene data show CDR1 as MNHNS and CDR2 as SASEGT. CDR3 length: 17 residues. Deletions cut 2 bases from V and 1 base from J, with 15 bases between.

This clone appeared once. The chain has TRBV5-1 and TRBJ2-5, with 13 bases matching TRBD2. From germline, CDR1 is SGHRS and CDR2 YFSETQ. V was clipped by 0 bases and J by 5 bases; unmatched bases: 10. The CDR3 loop spans 18 amino acids. Here the CDR3 reads CASSLAKLAGGPSETQYF. For the CDR3, the DNA is TGCGCCAGCAGCTTGGCCAAACTAGCGGGGGGGCCGAGTGAGACCCAGTACTTC.

The chain joins TRBV7-3 to TRBJ2-7; TRBD2 matches at 10 bases. This CDR3 comprises 15 residues. CDR1 SGHTA and CDR2 FQGTGA come from the germline V gene. V dropped 4 bases and J dropped 2; count of bases not matched to a gene: 5. Here the CDR3 DNA reads TGTGCCAGCAGCTCTAGGAGCGGGGGGGCCTACGAGCAGTACTTC. Encoded protein: CASSSRSGGAYEQYF. Complete variable domain (other parts from reference TRBV7-3 and TRBJ2-7): GAGVSQTPSNKVTEKGKYVELRCDPISGHTALYWYRQSLGQGPEFLIYFQGTGAADDSGLPNDRFFAVRPEGSVSTLKIQRTERGDSAVYLCASSSRSGGAYEQYFGPGTRLTVT.

The chain combines TRBV29-1 with TRBJ2-1; D unclear. The V end lost 1 base, the J end lost 9 bases, and 10 bases lay between the germline ends. Germline CDR1 reads SQVTM; CDR2 reads ANQGSEA. The CDR3 runs 12 residues. The DNA of the CDR3 is TGCAGCGTTGAAGTTGGCGGCGTTGAGCAGTTCTTC. Its translation is CSVEVGGVEQFF.

The gene calls are TRBV6-5 and TRBJ2-3; D ambiguous. CDR1 is MNHEY and CDR2 is SVGAGI in the germline V gene. CDR3 length equals 16 residues. V dropped 4 bases and J dropped 2 bases, with 16 bases sitting between them. The CDR3, as DNA: TGTGCCAGCAGTTCCGCCGGGCCCTATACCACAGATACGCAGTATTTT. Translated, it gives CASSSAGPYTTDTQYF.

This clone was seen a handful of times. V and J are TRBV5-4 and TRBJ1-2; D call uncertain. This CDR3 contains 15 residues. CDR1 and CDR2 (germline): SGHNT, YYREEE (reference sequence). The V and J ends lost 4 bases and 6 bases respectively, with 19 bases between them. This chain's CDR3 is CASSASRRDGDGYTF. CDR3 bases: TGTGCCAGCAGCGCGTCCCGGAGGGATGGGGATGGCTACACCTTC.

The V gene is TRBV10-1, the J gene TRBJ1-1; 10 bases agree with TRBD1. The V and J ends lost 5 bases and 7 bases, in that order; junction bases with no gene match: 7. The CDR3 covers 14 residues. The germline V gene encodes CDR1 WNHNN and CDR2 SYGVQD (reference sequence). The CDR3, as DNA: TGCGCCAGCAGTTTTGACAGGGGGCGGATTGAAGCTTTCTTT. Encoded protein: CASSFDRGRIEAFF.

The chain joins TRBV30 to TRBJ1-6, with no clear D. Germline assignment: CDR1 GTSNPN and CDR2 SVGIG (reference sequence). The CDR3 extends over 12 amino acids. Deletions cut 3 bases from V and 9 bases from J, with 9 bases between. DNA of the CDR3: TGTGCCTGGAGAGCTACAAGTTCACCCCTCCACTTT. Encoded protein: CAWRATSSPLHF. The full variable domain, completed using reference TRBV30 and TRBJ1-6, is SQTIHQWPATLVQPVGSPLSLECTVEGTSNPNLYWYRQAAGRGLQLLFYSVGIGQISSEVPQNLSASRPQDRQFILSSKKLLLSDSGFYLCAWRATSSPLHFGNGTRLTVT.

The chain employs TRBV11-2 and TRBJ1-6, with a possible D match to TRBD1 (5 bases). Germline V CDR1 and CDR2: SGHAT, FQNNGV. The CDR3 is made up of 15 amino acids. The V end was cut by 1 base, the J end by 6 bases, with 10 bases between. The CDR3 spells CASSLGTGVNSPLHF. For the CDR3, the DNA is TGTGCCAGCAGCTTAGGAACAGGAGTTAATTCACCCCTCCACTTT.

This chain joins TRBV5-1 and TRBJ2-5, with D hard to call. Germline loops: CDR1 SGHRS, CDR2 YFSETQ. Trimming removed 3 bases from V and 1 base from J, with 4 bases in between. This CDR3 is 12 amino acids long. CDR3 amino acids: CASSYSQETQYF. CDR3 nucleotide sequence: TGCGCCAGCAGCTACTCCCAAGAGACCCAGTACTTC.

The gene calls are TRBV7-9 and TRBJ2-1; 7 bases fit TRBD2. This CDR3 spans 14 amino acids. Germline trimming cut 5 bases from V and 6 bases from J; bases unmatched to any gene: 7. The germline CDR1 and CDR2 sequences are SEHNR and FQNEAQ (reference sequence). CDR3 nucleotide sequence: TGTGCCAGCAGCCCGGGACTACCCCTCAATGAGCAGTTCTTC. This sequence encodes CASSPGLPLNEQFF.

This clone was counted a few times. The chain recombines TRBV7-8 with TRBJ1-2; possible D gene TRBD1, 6 bases. Germline V CDR1 and CDR2: SGHVS, FQNEAQ. The CDR3 totals 15 residues. The ends were cut back, 5 bases at V and 2 bases at J, with 15 bases in the middle. The CDR3 sequence is CASSPRSRGNYGYTF. The CDR3 DNA follows: TGTGCCAGCAGCCCCCGCAGCAGGGGAAACTATGGCTACACCTTC.

The chain links TRBV6-5 to TRBJ1-6; D unclear. V was trimmed by 1 base and J by 5 bases, leaving 6 bases between them. There are 14 residues in the CDR3. CDR1 is MNHEY, CDR2 SVGAGI, per germline. The CDR3 loop is CASSYWQDNSPLHF. The CDR3 DNA follows: TGTGCCAGCAGTTACTGGCAGGATAATTCACCCCTCCACTTT.

The chain couples TRBV10-3 to TRBJ2-1; TRBD1 agrees at 7 bases. V trimming: 6 bases; J trimming: 5 bases; junction bases outside the gene matches: 7. Germline CDR1 and CDR2: ENHRY and SYGVKD. The CDR3 has 14 amino acids. The CDR3 spells CAISPGTVDNEQFF. The CDR3 region has the DNA TGTGCCATCAGCCCCGGGACAGTGGACAATGAGCAGTTCTTC.

This clone showed up just once. V and J are TRBV29-1 and TRBJ2-7; TRBD1 is a possible D gene (6 bases). V lost 6 bases and J lost 6, with 12 bases in between. The CDR3 has 11 residues. Germline V gene data show CDR1 as SQVTM and CDR2 as ANQGSEA. CDR3 amino acids: CSVLTGFEQYF. CDR3 bases: TGCAGCGTGTTAACAGGGTTCGAGCAGTACTTC.

The rearrangement joins TRBV19 to TRBJ1-2; D is ambiguous. With 9 bases removed from V and 1 base from J, the gap between germline ends came to 6 bases. Germline values: CDR1 LNHDA, CDR2 SQIVND (reference sequence). The CDR3 totals 11 residues. The CDR3 protein is CASRSNYGYTF. CDR3 nucleotides: TGTGCCAGCCGAAGTAACTATGGCTACACCTTC.

A note on this clone: Other DNA sequences from this sample encode an identical CDR3 as well. The chain carries TRBV2 and TRBJ2-7; D perhaps matches TRBD1 (6 bases). The CDR3 is made up of 14 amino acids. Trimming stripped 6 bases from V and 3 bases from J, with 15 bases between. Germline V CDR1 and CDR2: SNHLY, FYNNEI. The CDR3 sequence is CASSERGTVYEQYF. In nucleotides, the CDR3 is TGTGCCAGCAGCGAAAGGGGGACGGTCTACGAGCAGTACTTC.

The V gene is TRBV6-2 or TRBV6-3, the J gene TRBJ2-7; 7 bases match TRBD1. CDR1 MNHEY and CDR2 SVGEGT come from the germline V gene. The CDR3 is made up of 17 amino acids. J lost 3 bases, V lost 4 bases, and 15 bases had no gene match. The DNA for the CDR3 is TGTGCCAGCAGTTTCCCAAGTCGACTGGGACAGAACTACGAGCAGTACTTC. Amino acid sequence: CASSFPSRLGQNYEQYF.